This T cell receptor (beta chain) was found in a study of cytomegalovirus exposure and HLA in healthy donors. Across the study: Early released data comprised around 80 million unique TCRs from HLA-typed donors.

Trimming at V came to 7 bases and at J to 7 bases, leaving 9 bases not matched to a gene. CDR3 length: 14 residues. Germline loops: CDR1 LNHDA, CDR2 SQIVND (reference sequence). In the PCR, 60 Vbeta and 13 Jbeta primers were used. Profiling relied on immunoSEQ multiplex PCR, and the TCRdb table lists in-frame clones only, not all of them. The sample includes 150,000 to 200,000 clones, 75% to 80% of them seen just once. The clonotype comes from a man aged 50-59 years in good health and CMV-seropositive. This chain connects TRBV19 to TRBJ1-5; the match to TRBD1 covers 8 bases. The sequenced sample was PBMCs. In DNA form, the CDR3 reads TGTGCCAGTACTCGGACAGGGCCATTGCAGCCCCAGCATTTT. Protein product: CASTRTGPLQPQHF.